The T cell receptor beta chain described here comes from a study of response to subunit inactivated influenza vaccine. TCRdb re-analysed the RT-PCR reads in MiXCR, keeping a single row per CDR3 protein. Found here are 550,000 to 600,000 distinct CDR3 sequences, about 12% of them singletons; the top ten hold about 9.4%. Notes on this clonotype: Its target is unknown.

Study results and limitations: Seasonal influenza vaccination, on each occasion, was suggested by the authors to recruit few new T cells.

This CDR3 spans 14 amino acids. The germline V gene has CDR1 SGHVS and CDR2 FQNEAQ. V lost 2 bases and J lost 6, with 13 bases in between. The gene calls are TRBV7-8 and TRBJ1-2; D may be TRBD1 (6 bases). The specimen comprised PBMCs from blood, sampled on the day of vaccination. The origin of this receptor is a man aged 45-65 years who received an inactivated influenza vaccine. The CDR3 here is CASSLPGAQDGYTF. In DNA form, the CDR3 reads TGTGCCAGCAGCTTACCGGGGGCGCAAGATGGCTACACCTTC.